Below are 29 T cell receptor beta chains sequenced from a single sample in a study of human T cells and chemical hapten exposure. Sample time point: pre-sensitization, week 0. The treatment was: therapeutic diphenylcyclopropenone sensitization with weekly scalp DPC. TCRdb ran MiXCR on the RACE reads and lists one entry per CDR3 protein. The table includes about 110,000 distinct CDR3 sequences, around 12% detected once. The sample in question was whole blood, obtained in connection with sensitization to the hapten diphenylcyclopropenone (DPC). The receptors here all came from a woman between 50 and 59 years old with alopecia areata. Some clones in this sample may be carry-over from other donors' samples.

There are a few counts of this clonotype. The CDR3 nucleotides read TGTGCCAGCAGCTTCCAGGGGGCGCTTCCAGGCTACACCTTC. This sequence encodes CASSFQGALPGYTF. The genes are TRBV7-9 and TRBJ1-2; TRBD1 matches 8 bases. This CDR3 is 14 amino acids long. The trim removed 3 bases at V and 8 bases at J, leaving 8 bases unmatched. Germline values: CDR1 SEHNR, CDR2 FQNEAQ (reference sequence).

In DNA form, the CDR3 reads TGCAGTGCTAGACTGGGAGGGGGTACAGATACGCAGTATTTT. It specifies CSARLGGGTDTQYF. V is TRBV20-1 and J is TRBJ2-3, with D possibly being TRBD2 (7 bases). V was cut by 2 bases and J by 3 bases, with 12 bases left in between. The CDR3 length is 14 residues. Looked up from germline, CDR1 is DFQATT and CDR2 is SNEGSKA (reference sequence).

Only a few counts were recorded for this clonotype. The V call is TRBV29-1, the J call TRBJ2-3; the D is unclear. Per germline, CDR1 SQVTM and CDR2 ANQGSEA. Trimming stripped 2 bases from V and 1 base from J, with 13 bases between. The CDR3 runs 15 residues. As DNA, the CDR3 is TGCAGCGTTGAATTATCGGGCCGCCGCACAGATACGCAGTATTTT. This sequence encodes CSVELSGRRTDTQYF.

This clonotype was seen a handful of times. The chain links TRBV18 to TRBJ1-2; D perhaps matches TRBD1 (5 bases). The V and J ends lost 4 bases and 4 bases respectively, with 19 bases between them. Germline V gives CDR1 KGHSH, CDR2 LQKENI. There are 16 residues in the CDR3. This chain's CDR3 is CASSQTTEAAAYGYTF. In nucleotides, the CDR3 is TGTGCCAGCTCACAAACGACAGAGGCGGCGGCCTATGGCTACACCTTC.

The sample holds a few counts of this clonotype. Here the CDR3 DNA reads TGTGCCAGCAGCCAACGAGGCGGCGAGCAGTACTTC. It encodes CASSQRGGEQYF. The gene calls are TRBV3-1 and TRBJ2-7; no clear D. The CDR3 sequence is 12 residues long. CDR1 is LGHDT, CDR2 YNNKEL, per germline (reference sequence). V lost 2 bases to trimming and J lost 6 bases, with 8 bases between them.

There are a few counts of this clonotype. V usage is TRBV28 and J usage is TRBJ2-5, with TRBD1 as a possible D gene (6 bases). Germline V gene data show CDR1 as MDHEN and CDR2 as SYDVKM. Between the trimmed V and J ends, which lost 2 bases and 2 bases, there was a span of 21 bases. This CDR3 spans 18 amino acids. This chain's CDR3 is CASSLLVLTERGQETQYF. The CDR3 DNA sequence: TGTGCCAGCAGTTTACTCGTCCTGACAGAAAGGGGGCAAGAGACCCAGTACTTC.

This clonotype occurred a few times. V gene TRBV28 combines with J gene TRBJ2-7, with 10 bases aligning to TRBD2. V gave up 2 bases and J gave up 12 bases; unmatched junction bases: 13. This CDR3 is 15 amino acids long. CDR1 and CDR2 (germline): MDHEN, SYDVKM. The CDR3 DNA reads as TGTGCCAGCAGTTTAGGGGCAGCTAGCGGGAGTGAGTTGTACTTC. Amino acid sequence: CASSLGAASGSELYF.

This chain links TRBV4-2 with TRBJ1-6; 8 bases map to TRBD1. The CDR3 has 15 amino acids. V shed 0 bases and J 6 bases; nucleotides not matched to a gene: 1. In germline, CDR1 is LGHNA, CDR2 YNFKEQ. The CDR3 here is CASSQDRGPNSPLHF. CDR3 DNA: TGTGCCAGCAGCCAAGACAGGGGGCCTAATTCACCCCTCCACTTT.

The V call is TRBV11-3, the J call TRBJ1-6, with TRBD1 as a possible D gene (5 bases). V was clipped by 5 bases and J by 6 bases, with 11 bases between them. Germline loops: CDR1 SGHNT, CDR2 YENEEA. CDR3 length equals 14 residues. The CDR3 DNA follows: TGTGCCAGCAGCCGAGACGGGACTAATTCACCCCTCCACTTT. It is translated as CASSRDGTNSPLHF.

The sample holds a few counts of this clonotype. The chain has TRBV18 and TRBJ1-6, with D maybe TRBD1 (5 bases). Trimming shortened V by 0 bases and J by 7 bases, and 10 bases separated the two germline ends. The CDR3 length is 15 residues. CDR1 is KGHSH, CDR2 LQKENI, per germline. For the CDR3, the DNA is TGTGCCAGCTCACCACCAGGGGCGCGGAATTCACCCCTCCACTTT. This codes for CASSPPGARNSPLHF.

The sample holds many counts of this clonotype. V is TRBV28 and J is TRBJ2-7; 7 bases are shared with TRBD1. CDR3 length: 15 residues. The V gene end was trimmed by 4 bases and the J gene end by 1 base; junction bases not matched to a gene: 7. Germline V gives CDR1 MDHEN, CDR2 SYDVKM. CDR3 loop: CASSSAGTASYEQYF. The CDR3 DNA reads TGTGCCAGCAGTTCTGCCGGGACAGCATCCTACGAGCAGTACTTC.

V and J are TRBV7-9 and TRBJ2-3; 8 bases fit TRBD2. Germline V gives CDR1 SEHNR, CDR2 FQNEAQ (reference sequence). Losses at the gene ends were 1 base for V and 3 bases for J; bases not matched to a gene: 15. CDR3 length: 19 amino acids. In DNA, the CDR3 is TGTGCCAGCAGCTTAGAGCTTGGAGTGAGCGGGGGACCGACAGATACGCAGTATTTT. Translated, it gives CASSLELGVSGGPTDTQYF.

This clonotype was detected a few times. The chain employs TRBV28 and TRBJ2-4; D may be TRBD1 (5 bases). In germline, CDR1 is MDHEN, CDR2 SYDVKM. Trimming took off 8 bases at V and 5 bases at J, with 13 bases between the two ends. The CDR3 loop spans 13 amino acids. The CDR3 DNA sequence: TGTGCCAGCGCAGGGTCCCCCCAAAACATTCAGTACTTC. This translates into CASAGSPQNIQYF.

This clonotype was detected a few times. This chain links TRBV20-1 with TRBJ2-6; possibly TRBD1 for D (6 bases). V was cut by 3 bases and J by 3 bases, with 15 bases left in between. The length of the CDR3 is 16 residues. The germline CDR1 and CDR2 sequences are DFQATT and SNEGSKA (reference sequence). Written as DNA, the CDR3 is TGCAGTGCTAGGGACCCAGGGGCGCGTGGGGCCAACGTCCTGACTTTC. Its protein is CSARDPGARGANVLTF.

This clonotype was found many times. This rearrangement joins TRBV7-7 to TRBJ1-2; the match to TRBD1 covers 7 bases. There are 13 residues in the CDR3. V was pared by 5 bases and J by 5 bases, with 5 bases of the junction left unmatched. Germline loops: CDR1 SSHAT, CDR2 FNYEAQ (reference sequence). Written as DNA, the CDR3 is TGTGCCAGCAGCCCCGGCAGGGGGTATGGCTACACCTTC. Residues: CASSPGRGYGYTF.

This clonotype was counted between two and nine times. V usage is TRBV29-1 and J usage is TRBJ1-1; 10 positions match TRBD1. Trimming cost V 6 bases and J 5 bases; bases outside gene matches: 9. Looked up from germline, CDR1 is SQVTM and CDR2 is ANQGSEA. The CDR3 has 14 amino acids. The DNA for the CDR3 is TGCAGCGTCTTTATTGGGACAGGGGCGACTGAAGCTTTCTTT. This codes for CSVFIGTGATEAFF.

The chain employs TRBV20-1 and TRBJ2-3; D is undetermined. There are 12 residues in the CDR3. CDR1 DFQATT and CDR2 SNEGSKA come from the germline V gene (reference sequence). V gave up 7 bases and J gave up 3 bases, with 11 bases separating them. The CDR3 DNA reads as TGCAGTGGTTTTAGCTGGACAGATACGCAGTATTTT. Protein product: CSGFSWTDTQYF.

This clonotype was seen ten or more times. The chain is built from TRBV20-1 and TRBJ2-1; D may match TRBD1 or TRBD2 (7 bases each). Trimming took 0 bases from V and 4 from J, leaving 16 bases between them. This CDR3 spans 16 amino acids. CDR1 DFQATT and CDR2 SNEGSKA come from the germline V gene (reference sequence). CDR3 residues: CSARDPARGGYNEQFF. CDR3 nucleotide sequence: TGCAGTGCTAGAGATCCCGCCAGGGGGGGGTACAATGAGCAGTTCTTC.

The sample holds many counts of this clonotype. This chain uses TRBV18 with TRBJ1-5, with a tentative D call TRBD1 (6 bases). From germline, CDR1 is KGHSH and CDR2 LQKENI. V dropped 6 bases and J dropped 5 bases, with 14 bases sitting between them. There are 14 residues in the CDR3. The CDR3 nucleotides are TGTGCCAGCTCGCCCAACAGGGTCGATCAGCCCCAGCATTTT. This codes for CASSPNRVDQPQHF.

The chain has TRBV15 and TRBJ2-3, with D uncertain. The V end was cut by 0 bases, the J end by 3 bases, with 7 bases between. The CDR3 loop spans 14 amino acids. Germline-derived CDR1 and CDR2 are LNHNV and YYDKDF (reference sequence). The CDR3 bases are TGTGCCACCAGCAGAGATGTGGCGACAGATACGCAGTATTTT. Protein: CATSRDVATDTQYF. Variable domain in full (rest from reference TRBV15 and TRBJ2-3): DAMVIQNPRYQVTQFGKPVTLSCSQTLNHNVMYWYQQKSSQAPKLLFHYYDKDFNNEADTPDNFQSRRPNTSFCFLDIRSPGLGDTAMYLCATSRDVATDTQYFGPGTRLTVL.

In its sample, this clonotype was seen a few times. The chain combines TRBV10-1 with TRBJ2-3, with D possibly being TRBD1 or TRBD2 (6 bases each). Trimming removed 10 bases from V and 3 bases from J, with 14 bases in between. The length of the CDR3 is 13 residues. Germline values: CDR1 WNHNN, CDR2 SYGVQD (reference sequence). The CDR3 protein is CATNEGGTDTQYF. DNA of the CDR3: TGCGCCACCAACGAGGGGGGAACAGATACGCAGTATTTT.

This clonotype was recorded a few times. The chain links TRBV2 to TRBJ2-7; TRBD2 might be the D (5 bases). The CDR3 has 13 residues. The V end was cut by 3 bases, the J end by 3 bases, with 9 bases between. Looked up from germline, CDR1 is SNHLY and CDR2 is FYNNEI. As DNA, the CDR3 is TGTGCCAGCAGTGAGGTCGGGGTCTACGAGCAGTACTTC. It codes for CASSEVGVYEQYF.

At least ten counts were recorded for this clonotype. The V gene is TRBV15, the J gene TRBJ2-2; D unresolved. The CDR3 contains 15 residues. The V gene's germline CDR1 is LNHNV and CDR2 YYDKDF (reference sequence). Trimming removed 0 bases from V and 6 bases from J, with 11 bases in between. The CDR3 DNA is TGTGCCACCAGCAGAGATCCGGCCGGCGCCGGGGAGCTGTTTTTT. Protein sequence: CATSRDPAGAGELFF.

A few counts support this clonotype. The rearrangement uses TRBV24-1 and TRBJ1-5; D ambiguous. Germline-derived CDR1 and CDR2 are KGHDR and SFDVKD. This CDR3 comprises 13 residues. Between the trimmed V and J ends, which lost 5 bases and 9 bases, there was a span of 13 bases. The CDR3: CATSGGGMRPQHF. The CDR3 nucleotides are TGTGCCACCAGTGGCGGAGGTATGCGGCCCCAGCATTTT.

This clonotype occurred many times. This sequence joins TRBV18 and TRBJ1-6, with D hard to call. V was trimmed by 4 bases and J by 8 bases, leaving 6 bases between them. The CDR3 contains 12 residues. Germline loops: CDR1 KGHSH, CDR2 LQKENI. Written as DNA, the CDR3 is TGTGCCAGCTCACGAGAAGATTCACCCCTCCACTTT. Protein: CASSREDSPLHF.

Many counts were recorded for this clonotype. The chain combines TRBV6-2 or TRBV6-3 with TRBJ1-5; D may be TRBD1 (6 bases). The CDR3 totals 16 residues. Germline lookup yields CDR1 MNHEY and CDR2 SVGEGT. Trimming pared 2 bases from V and 1 base from J, leaving 12 bases between. The CDR3: CASSYATGISNQPQHF. The DNA for the CDR3 is TGTGCCAGCAGTTACGCCACAGGGATCAGCAATCAGCCCCAGCATTTT.

V is TRBV12-3 or TRBV12-4 and J is TRBJ1-6; possible D gene TRBD1, 6 bases. Trimming stripped 4 bases from V and 3 bases from J, with 13 bases between. CDR3 size: 16 residues. The CDR3 region is CASSSYRDNYNSPLHF. CDR3 in DNA: TGTGCCAGCAGTTCCTACAGGGATAACTATAATTCACCCCTCCACTTT.

This clonotype was found many times. The chain couples TRBV20-1 to TRBJ1-2; D gene ambiguous. V lost 0 bases and J 2 bases, leaving 7 bases between the germline ends. The CDR3 sequence is 13 residues long. Germline-derived CDR1 and CDR2 are DFQATT and SNEGSKA (reference sequence). This CDR3 reads CSARDGENYGYTF. The CDR3 DNA reads as TGCAGTGCTAGAGATGGGGAGAACTATGGCTACACCTTC.

The sample holds a few counts of this clonotype. The chain links TRBV7-2 to TRBJ1-1, with D uncertain. CDR1 SGHTA and CDR2 FQGNSA come from the germline V gene. The V end lost 5 bases, the J end lost 0 bases, and 10 bases lay between the germline ends. The CDR3 contains 14 residues. CDR3 coding DNA: TGTGCCAGCAGCCCCCGGACGATGAACACTGAAGCTTTCTTT. It encodes CASSPRTMNTEAFF.